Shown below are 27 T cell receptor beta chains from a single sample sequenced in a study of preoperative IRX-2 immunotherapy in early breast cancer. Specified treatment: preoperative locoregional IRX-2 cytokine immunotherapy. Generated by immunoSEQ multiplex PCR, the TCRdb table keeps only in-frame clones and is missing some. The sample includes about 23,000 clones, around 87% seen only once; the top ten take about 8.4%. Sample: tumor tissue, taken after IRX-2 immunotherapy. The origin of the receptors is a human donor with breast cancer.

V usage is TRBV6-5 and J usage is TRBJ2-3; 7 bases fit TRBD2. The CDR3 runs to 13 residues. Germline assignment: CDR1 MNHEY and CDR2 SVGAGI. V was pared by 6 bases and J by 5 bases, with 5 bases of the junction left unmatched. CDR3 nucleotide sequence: TGTGCCAGCAGGCGCTCTAGCGGAGATACGCAGTATTTT. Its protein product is CASRRSSGDTQYF.

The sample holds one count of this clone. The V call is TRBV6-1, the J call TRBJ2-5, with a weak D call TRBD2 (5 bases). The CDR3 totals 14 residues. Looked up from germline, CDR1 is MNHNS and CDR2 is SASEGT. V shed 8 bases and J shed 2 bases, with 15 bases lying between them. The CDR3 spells CASDSGGEQETQYF. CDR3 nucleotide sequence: TGTGCCAGCGACTCCGGAGGTGAGCAAGAGACCCAGTACTTC.

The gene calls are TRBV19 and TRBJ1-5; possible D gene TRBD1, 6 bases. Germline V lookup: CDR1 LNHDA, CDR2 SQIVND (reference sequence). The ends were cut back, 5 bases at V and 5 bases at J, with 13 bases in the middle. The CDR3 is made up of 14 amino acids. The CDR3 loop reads CASSPQGRYQPQHF. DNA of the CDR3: TGTGCCAGTAGTCCACAGGGTAGGTATCAGCCCCAGCATTTT.

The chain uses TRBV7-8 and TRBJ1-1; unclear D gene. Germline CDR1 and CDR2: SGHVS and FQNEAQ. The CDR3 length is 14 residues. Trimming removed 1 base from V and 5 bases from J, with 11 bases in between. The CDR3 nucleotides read TGTGCCAGCAGCTTAGGGGGAGGAGGGACTGAAGCTTTCTTT. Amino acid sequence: CASSLGGGGTEAFF.

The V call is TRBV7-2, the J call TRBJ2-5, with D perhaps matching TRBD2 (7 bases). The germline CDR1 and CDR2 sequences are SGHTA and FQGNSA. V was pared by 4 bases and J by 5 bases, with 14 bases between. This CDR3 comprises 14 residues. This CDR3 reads CASSYLGRGETQYF. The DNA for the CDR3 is TGTGCCAGCAGCTACTTGGGGAGGGGGGAGACCCAGTACTTC.

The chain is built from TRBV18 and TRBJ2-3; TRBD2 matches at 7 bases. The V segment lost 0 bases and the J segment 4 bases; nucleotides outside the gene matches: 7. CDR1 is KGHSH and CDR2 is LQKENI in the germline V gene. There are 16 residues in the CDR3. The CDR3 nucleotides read TGTGCCAGCTCACCACCAGGCGGGAGAGGGCCAGATACGCAGTATTTT. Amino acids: CASSPPGGRGPDTQYF.

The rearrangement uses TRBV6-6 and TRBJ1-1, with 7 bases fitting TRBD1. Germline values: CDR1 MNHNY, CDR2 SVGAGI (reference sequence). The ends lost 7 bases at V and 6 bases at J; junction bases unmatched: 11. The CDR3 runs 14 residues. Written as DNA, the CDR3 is TGTGCCAGCACGGGTACAGGGGTGTTCCCTGAAGCTTTCTTT. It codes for CASTGTGVFPEAFF.

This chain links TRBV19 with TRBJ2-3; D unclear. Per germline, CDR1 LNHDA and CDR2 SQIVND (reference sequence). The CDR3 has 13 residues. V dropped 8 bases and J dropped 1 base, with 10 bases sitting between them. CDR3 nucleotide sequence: TGTGCCAGTCGACGGAAAGGCACAGATACGCAGTATTTT. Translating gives CASRRKGTDTQYF.

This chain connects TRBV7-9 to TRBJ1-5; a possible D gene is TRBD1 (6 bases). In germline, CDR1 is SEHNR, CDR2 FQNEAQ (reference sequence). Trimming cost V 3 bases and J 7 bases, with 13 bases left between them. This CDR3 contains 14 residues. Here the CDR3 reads CASSFSGVGQPQHF. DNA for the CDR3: TGTGCCAGCAGCTTTTCAGGGGTTGGGCAGCCCCAGCATTTT. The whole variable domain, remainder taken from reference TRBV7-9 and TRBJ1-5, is DTGVSQNPRHKITKRGQNVTFRCDPISEHNRLYWYRQTLGQGPEFLTYFQNEAQLEKSRLLSDRFSAERPKGSFSTLEIQRTEQGDSAMYLCASSFSGVGQPQHFGDGTRLSIL.

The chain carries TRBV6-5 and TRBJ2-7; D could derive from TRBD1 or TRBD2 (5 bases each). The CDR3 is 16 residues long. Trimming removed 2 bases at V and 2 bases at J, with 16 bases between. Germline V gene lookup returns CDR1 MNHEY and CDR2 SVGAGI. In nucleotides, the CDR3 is TGTGCCAGCAGTTACCCTGGGTCGGGGACGGCCTACGAGCAGTACTTC. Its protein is CASSYPGSGTAYEQYF.

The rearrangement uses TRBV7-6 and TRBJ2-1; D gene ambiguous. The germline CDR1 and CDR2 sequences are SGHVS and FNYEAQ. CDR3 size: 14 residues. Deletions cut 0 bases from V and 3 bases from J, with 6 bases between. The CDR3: CASSLAGSYNEQFF. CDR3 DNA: TGTGCCAGCAGCTTAGCGGGAAGCTACAATGAGCAGTTCTTC.

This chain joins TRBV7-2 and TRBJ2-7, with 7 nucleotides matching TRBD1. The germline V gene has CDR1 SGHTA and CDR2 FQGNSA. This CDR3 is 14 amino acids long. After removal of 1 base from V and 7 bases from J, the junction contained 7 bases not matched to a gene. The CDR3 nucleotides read TGTGCCAGCAGCTTAGGAGGGGGCCCTCCAGAGCAGTACTTC. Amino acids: CASSLGGGPPEQYF. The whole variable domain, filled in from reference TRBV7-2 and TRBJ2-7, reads GAGVSQSPSNKVTEKGKDVELRCDPISGHTALYWYRQSLGQGLEFLIYFQGNSAPDKSGLPSDRFSAERTGGSVSTLTIQRTQQEDSAVYLCASSLGGGPPEQYFGPGTRLTVT.

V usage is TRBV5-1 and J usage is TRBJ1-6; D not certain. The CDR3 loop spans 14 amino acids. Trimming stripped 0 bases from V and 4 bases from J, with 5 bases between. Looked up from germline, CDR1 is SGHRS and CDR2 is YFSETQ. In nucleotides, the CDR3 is TGCGCCAGCAGCTTGGACCGGTATAATTCACCCCTCCACTTT. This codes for CASSLDRYNSPLHF.

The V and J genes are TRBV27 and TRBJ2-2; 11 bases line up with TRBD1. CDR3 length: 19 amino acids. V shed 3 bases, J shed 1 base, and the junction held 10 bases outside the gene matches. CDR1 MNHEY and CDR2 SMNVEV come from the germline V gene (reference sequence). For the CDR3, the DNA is TGTGCCAGCAGTTTGCGGACAGGGGGCGCGTTGGGGAACACCGGGGAGCTGTTTTTT. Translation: CASSLRTGGALGNTGELFF.

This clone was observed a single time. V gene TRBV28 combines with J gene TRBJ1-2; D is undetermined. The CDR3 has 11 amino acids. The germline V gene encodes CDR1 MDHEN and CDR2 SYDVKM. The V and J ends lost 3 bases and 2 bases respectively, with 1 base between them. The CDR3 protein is CASSFNYGYTF. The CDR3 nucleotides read TGTGCCAGCAGTTTCAACTATGGCTACACCTTC.

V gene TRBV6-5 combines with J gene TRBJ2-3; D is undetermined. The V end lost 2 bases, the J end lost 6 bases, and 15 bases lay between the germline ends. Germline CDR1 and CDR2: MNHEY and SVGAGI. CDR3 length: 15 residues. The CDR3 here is CASSYDRRPDDTQYF. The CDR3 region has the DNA TGTGCCAGCAGTTACGACCGACGGCCAGACGATACGCAGTATTTT.

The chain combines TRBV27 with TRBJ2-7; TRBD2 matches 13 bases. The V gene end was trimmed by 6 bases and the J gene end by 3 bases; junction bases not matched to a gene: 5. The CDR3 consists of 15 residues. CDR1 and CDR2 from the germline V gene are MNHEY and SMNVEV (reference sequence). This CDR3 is CASRRTSGSYYEQYF. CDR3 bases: TGTGCCAGCAGACGGACTAGCGGGAGTTACTACGAGCAGTACTTC.

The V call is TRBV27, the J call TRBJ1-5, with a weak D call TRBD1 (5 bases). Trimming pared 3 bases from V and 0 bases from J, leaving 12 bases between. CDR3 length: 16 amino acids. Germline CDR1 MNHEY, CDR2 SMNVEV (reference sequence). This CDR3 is CASSLGRGYSNQPQHF. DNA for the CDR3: TGTGCCAGCAGTTTGGGACGGGGTTATAGCAATCAGCCCCAGCATTTT.

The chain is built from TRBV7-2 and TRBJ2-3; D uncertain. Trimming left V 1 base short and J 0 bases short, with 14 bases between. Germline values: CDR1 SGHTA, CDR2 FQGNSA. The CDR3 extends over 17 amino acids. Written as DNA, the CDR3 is TGTGCCAGCAGCTTAGAGGCTACACGACCTAGCACAGATACGCAGTATTTT. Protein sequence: CASSLEATRPSTDTQYF.

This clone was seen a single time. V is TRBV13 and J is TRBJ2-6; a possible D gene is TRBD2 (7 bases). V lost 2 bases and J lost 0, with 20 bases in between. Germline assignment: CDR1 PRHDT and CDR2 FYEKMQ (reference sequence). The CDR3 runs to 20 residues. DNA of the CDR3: TGTGCCAGCAGCTTAATTCGTTGGGAGGGGGGAAGCTCTGGGGCCAACGTCCTGACTTTC. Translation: CASSLIRWEGGSSGANVLTF.

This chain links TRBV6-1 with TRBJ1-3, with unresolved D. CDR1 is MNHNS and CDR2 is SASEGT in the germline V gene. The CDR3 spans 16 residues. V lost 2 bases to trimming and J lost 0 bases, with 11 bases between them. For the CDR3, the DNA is TGTGCCAGCAGTGAATTTAGTCAGATCTCTGGAAACACCATATATTTT. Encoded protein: CASSEFSQISGNTIYF.

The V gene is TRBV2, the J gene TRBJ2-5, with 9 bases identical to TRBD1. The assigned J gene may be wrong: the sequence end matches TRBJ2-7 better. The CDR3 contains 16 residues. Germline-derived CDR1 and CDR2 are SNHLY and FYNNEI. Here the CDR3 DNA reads TGTGCCAGCAGTGAAGCGGCCGGGACAGGGAAAGCCGAGCAGTACTTC. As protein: CASSEAAGTGKAEQYF.

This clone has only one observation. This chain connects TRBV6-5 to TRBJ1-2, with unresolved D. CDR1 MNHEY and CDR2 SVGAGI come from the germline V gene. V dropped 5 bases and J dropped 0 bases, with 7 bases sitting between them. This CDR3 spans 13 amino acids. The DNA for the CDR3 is TGTGCCAGCAGTAGACACACTAACTATGGCTACACCTTC. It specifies CASSRHTNYGYTF.

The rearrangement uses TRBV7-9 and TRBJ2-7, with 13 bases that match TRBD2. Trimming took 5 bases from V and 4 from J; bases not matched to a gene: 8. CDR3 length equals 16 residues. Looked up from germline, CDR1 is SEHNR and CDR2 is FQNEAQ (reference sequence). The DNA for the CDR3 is TGTGCCAGCAGCGTACTAGCGGGAGGGCCGCAATACGAGCAGTACTTC. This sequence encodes CASSVLAGGPQYEQYF. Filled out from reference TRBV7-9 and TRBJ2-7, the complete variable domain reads DTGVSQNPRHKITKRGQNVTFRCDPISEHNRLYWYRQTLGQGPEFLTYFQNEAQLEKSRLLSDRFSAERPKGSFSTLEIQRTEQGDSAMYLCASSVLAGGPQYEQYFGPGTRLTVT.

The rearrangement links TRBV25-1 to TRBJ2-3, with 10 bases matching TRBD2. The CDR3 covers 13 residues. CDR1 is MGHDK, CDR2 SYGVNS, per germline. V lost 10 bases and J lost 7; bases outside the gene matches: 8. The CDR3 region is CAMSASGSNTQYF. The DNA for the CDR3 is TGTGCCATGAGCGCTAGCGGGAGTAATACGCAGTATTTT. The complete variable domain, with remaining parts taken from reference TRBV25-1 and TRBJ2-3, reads EADIYQTPRYLVIGTGKKITLECSQTMGHDKMYWYQQDPGMELHLIHYSYGVNSTEKGDLSSESTVSRIRTEHFPLTLESARPSHTSQYLCAMSASGSNTQYFGPGTRLTVL.

This CDR3 reads CASTEGGFSYEQYF. The DNA for the CDR3 is TGTGCCAGCACCGAGGGGGGTTTCTCCTACGAGCAGTACTTC. The chain combines TRBV28 with TRBJ2-5; D may correspond to TRBD1 or TRBD2 (6 bases each). The end of the DNA is better explained by TRBJ2-7, so the J call may be wrong. Per the germline V gene, CDR1 is MDHEN and CDR2 is SYDVKM. The CDR3 totals 14 residues.

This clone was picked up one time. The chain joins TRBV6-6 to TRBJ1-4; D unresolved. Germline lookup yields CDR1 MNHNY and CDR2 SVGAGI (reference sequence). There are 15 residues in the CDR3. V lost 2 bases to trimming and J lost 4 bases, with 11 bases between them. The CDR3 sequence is CASSYGGKLNEKLFF. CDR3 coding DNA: TGTGCCAGCAGTTACGGAGGCAAGCTTAATGAAAAACTGTTTTTT.